These T cell receptor beta chains were read from a single sample in a study of cytomegalovirus exposure and HLA in healthy donors. Generated by immunoSEQ multiplex PCR, the TCRdb table keeps only in-frame clones and is missing some. The sample has over 150,000 clones, over 70% seen once. The material sequenced was PBMCs. These receptors were taken from a man under 40 in good health and CMV-seronegative. CDR3s include the opening cysteine and the closing phenylalanine or tryptophan.

j_gene: TRBJ1-2; len: 14; v_gene: TRBV5-6; CDR3aa: CASSLDEGAYGYTF
j_gene: TRBJ1-2; len: 15; v_gene: TRBV11-2; CDR3aa: CASSLPWAGGRGYTF
j_gene: TRBJ1-6; len: 14; v_gene: TRBV30; CDR3aa: CAWSPTGYNSPLHF
j_gene: TRBJ1-5; len: 13; v_gene: TRBV30; CDR3aa: CAWNDREDQPQHF
j_gene: TRBJ1-3; len: 15; v_gene: TRBV6-1; CDR3aa: CASQSLQGSGNTIYF
j_gene: TRBJ2-7; len: 14; v_gene: TRBV28; CDR3aa: CASSSRAVTYEQYF
j_gene: TRBJ2-7; len: 14; v_gene: TRBV6-1; CDR3aa: CASSVGTVPYEQYF
j_gene: TRBJ2-1; len: 15; v_gene: TRBV5-4; CDR3aa: CASSLVTSGSREQFF
j_gene: TRBJ2-7; len: 15; v_gene: TRBV7-2; CDR3aa: CASSWTSGPPYEQYF
j_gene: TRBJ2-3; len: 12; v_gene: TRBV30; CDR3aa: CAWTPGSGTQYF
j_gene: TRBJ1-1; len: 16; v_gene: TRBV6-5; CDR3aa: CASSYSGGGVGTEAFF
j_gene: TRBJ2-3; len: 16; v_gene: TRBV15; CDR3aa: CATSRGASGAQGGLYF
j_gene: TRBJ2-1; len: 13; v_gene: TRBV2; CDR3aa: CASTQNRYNEQFF
j_gene: TRBJ1-4; len: 17; v_gene: TRBV21-1; CDR3aa: CASSKGAAAGVSEKLFF
j_gene: TRBJ2-2; len: 14; v_gene: TRBV7-3; CDR3aa: CASSLGTATGELFF
j_gene: TRBJ2-5; len: 15; v_gene: TRBV7-3; CDR3aa: CASSSQGVSEETQYF
j_gene: TRBJ1-5; len: 15; v_gene: TRBV5-1; CDR3aa: CASRVNGQGNQPQHF
j_gene: TRBJ1-1; len: 13; v_gene: TRBV11-2; CDR3aa: CASSFQTRRGAFF
j_gene: TRBJ2-3; len: 16; v_gene: TRBV9; CDR3aa: CASSVGLAVSTDTQYF
j_gene: TRBJ2-2; len: 15; v_gene: TRBV4-3; CDR3aa: CASSPGQGNTGELFF